This T cell receptor (beta chain) was identified in a study of blood T cell repertoires in COVID-19. Background on the study: Donors in the United States, Italy and Spain gave samples during acute or convalescent COVID-19.

The V gene end was trimmed by 10 bases and the J gene end by 8 bases; junction bases not matched to a gene: 7. This CDR3 comprises 13 residues. Germline V gene sequence: CDR1 MDHEN, CDR2 SYDVKM. Original data processing: Researchers report that nucleated cell counts were estimated from reference gene primer amplification. Assay: immunoSEQ multiplex PCR; the TCRdb copy retains only in-frame clones and omits some. Clone size and the V and J calls come from that table; the DNA yielded D and trimming. Altogether 35,000 to 45,000 clones are present, roughly 92% being singletons, with the ten largest covering 8% to 10%.

The TCR comes from a man aged 50 to 60 with active COVID-19. The rearrangement uses TRBV28 and TRBJ1-6, with 8 positions matching TRBD1. Input material: peripheral blood. The CDR3 nucleotides are TGTGCCACCTTAGGACAGGGTCATTCACCCCTCCACTTT. Protein: CATLGQGHSPLHF.